This T cell receptor beta chain is drawn from a study of blood T cell repertoires in COVID-19 (dated by TCRdb to 2019 to 2021). Notes on the research overall: Collaborator samples came from the United States, Italy and Spain and covered acute and convalescent phases of COVID-19. The material from the prospective study consisted of cDNA or gDNA derived from T cells, B-cell-depleted T cells, or PBMCs. The dataset comprised deeply sampled blood TCRbeta repertoires from subjects exposed to, actively infected with, or recovered from COVID-19. A freely available public database, intended as a resource for researchers studying the immune response to SARS-CoV-2, is where the repertoires were released. The samples were drawn from the first 160 participants of the ongoing ImmuneRACE study and from more than 1,000 subjects provided by 6 global collaborators. Sample metadata almost always included a de-identified subject ID, COVID-19 status, age in years and sex. HLA class I and class II types, where available, came from metadata supplied by the sample provider rather than from assay-based typing.

Inclusive of the bounding cysteine and phenylalanine, the CDR3 is 15 residues long. Just the 45-base CDR3 DNA is kept, in frame starting at base 1. At the junction V is shortened by 5 bases and J by 0 bases; bases outside the gene matches: 6. The germline V gene encodes CDR1 SEHNR and CDR2 FQNEAQ (reference sequence). One collaborating source in Seattle enrolled patients during active infection and followed them longitudinally through the course of disease. Whole blood was collected in K2EDTA tubes by collaborating institutions according to the institutions' own protocols. For TCRbeta analysis, collaborators shipped samples as frozen whole blood, isolated PBMCs, or DNA extracted from either of those sample types. Comment on this clone: Its specific antigen is unknown. No much larger clone is present one base from it, and per-base qualities are unavailable.

The immunoSEQ Assay, a bias-controlled multiplex PCR, was used to amplify TCRbeta CDR3 regions from genomic DNA. In the authors' own workflow: The number of nucleated cells in each sample was estimated by amplification of reference gene primers within the assay. Sequence reads were collapsed and filtered to measure the absolute abundance of every unique TCRbeta CDR3 rearrangement. Productive Simpson clonality was computed per sample as the square root of Simpson's diversity index over productive rearrangements. TCRdb retrieved this table from immuneACCESS and kept in-frame rearrangements only. Not all clones are present; in checked studies, unresolved V genes account for under half, and no reason is known for the remainder. That table furnishes V, J and clone size, whereas the DNA furnished D and trimming. The sample yields around 310,000 clones; around 91% were counted once. 1% of the sample is held by the ten biggest clonotypes.

The paper as a whole reports these results and caveats: The amount of clinical and demographic metadata varied by source and participant and was provided uncurated.

The chain was built from TRBV7-9 and TRBJ1-1; 7 bases in the junction line up with TRBD1. Sequenced material: peripheral blood. The source of this sequence is a woman in her thirties or forties with COVID-19, enrolled during active disease. The base sequence is TGTGCCAGCAGCACCCAGGGGGTCATGAACACTGAAGCTTTCTTT. It is translated as CASSTQGVMNTEAFF.